The present T cell receptor (beta chain) was sequenced within a study of STAT5B mutations in CD4+ large granular lymphocyte leukemia. Study conclusions and caveats: Main leukemic clonotypes were patient-specific, but more than 20% appeared at low frequency elsewhere. CD4-sorted patient repertoires seemed more clonal than healthy CD4+ repertoires.

Note on this clone: Its antigen is unidentified.

Buffy coats from healthy blood donors served as controls. The survey-level immunoSEQ assay was used. Generated by immunoSEQ multiplex PCR, the TCRdb table keeps only in-frame clones and is missing some. The table records about 38,000 clones, more than 70% of them present only once. The junction had 5 bases not matched to a gene; V was cut back by 9 bases and J by 5 bases. The CDR3 has 12 amino acids. Germline assignment: CDR1 LNHDA and CDR2 SQIVND (reference sequence). The sequence was collected from a human donor in good health. Input material: CD4+ T cells from blood buffy coats. The chain recombines TRBV19 with TRBJ2-5; 8 bases map to TRBD1. The CDR3 here is CASQGAEETQYF. In nucleotides, the CDR3 is TGTGCCAGCCAGGGGGCGGAGGAGACCCAGTACTTC.